One T cell receptor beta chain is described in this entry. This entry belongs to a study of beta chain features in type 1 diabetes. What was sequenced were expressed TCRB transcripts, since all of the isolated RNA had been reverse transcribed. Here immunoSEQ multiplex PCR was the method, and the copy in TCRdb shows in-frame clones only, minus some. The sample shows a few hundred thousand clones, roughly 12% of them seen only once. The trim removed 4 bases at V and 2 bases at J, leaving 24 bases unmatched. The CDR3 consists of 22 residues. Germline V lookup: CDR1 SGDLS, CDR2 YYNGEE. The V and J genes are TRBV9 and TRBJ2-2; 9 nucleotides agree with TRBD1. The TCR sequence derives from a young man in good health. The specimen was naive CD4+ T cells from blood. The CDR3 nucleotides are TGTGCCAGCAGCCCCAGGGGACAGGGAAGCTTCACCCGAGGGATTAACACCGGGGAGCTGTTTTTT. This gives the protein CASSPRGQGSFTRGINTGELFF.